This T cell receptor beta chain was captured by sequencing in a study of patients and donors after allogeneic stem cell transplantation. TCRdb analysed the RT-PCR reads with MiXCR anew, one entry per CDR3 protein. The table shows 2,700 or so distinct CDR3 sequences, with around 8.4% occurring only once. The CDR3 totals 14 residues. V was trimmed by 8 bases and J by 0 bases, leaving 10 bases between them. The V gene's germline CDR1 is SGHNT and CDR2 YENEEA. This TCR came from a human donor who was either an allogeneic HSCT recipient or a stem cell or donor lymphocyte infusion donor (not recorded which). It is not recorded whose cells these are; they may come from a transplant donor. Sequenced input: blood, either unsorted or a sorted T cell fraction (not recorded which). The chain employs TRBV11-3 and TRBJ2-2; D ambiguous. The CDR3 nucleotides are TGTGCCAGCCGCAAGAAGTCGAACACCGGGGAGCTGTTTTTT. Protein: CASRKKSNTGELFF.